The 20 T cell receptor beta chains listed next were all sequenced from one sample in a study of blood T cells in healthy people across ages (dated by TCRdb to the mid-2010s). To prepare the library, 5' RACE was applied. Sequencing took place on an Illumina HiSeq 2500. The second PCR ran for about 6 to 11 cycles and used a J-beta primer mix along with a sample-barcoded 5' primer. TCRdb's own reprocessing of the public reads used fastp at Q25 and MiXCR and kept productive beta chains. Under each unique CDR3 protein, matching rows form one entry showing the most common genes and DNA. This sample lists around 650,000 distinct CDR3 sequences; around two fifths were detected once. Clones ranked in the top ten supply around 30% of the sample. Input material: blood. Receptors were obtained from a man older than 75 in good health.

This rearrangement joins TRBV9 to TRBJ2-7; D remains ambiguous. With 0 bases removed from V and 2 bases from J, the gap between germline ends came to 15 bases. This CDR3 comprises 16 residues. In germline, CDR1 is SGDLS, CDR2 YYNGEE. CDR3 nucleotides: TGTGCCAGCAGCGTAGGGTTAACAGAATTGACCTACGAGCAGTACTTC. Encoded protein: CASSVGLTELTYEQYF. Full variable domain (remainder filled in from reference TRBV9 and TRBJ2-7): DSGVTQTPKHLITATGQRVTLRCSPRSGDLSVYWYQQSLDQGLQFLIQYYNGEERAKGNILERFSAQQFPDLHSELNLSSLELGDSALYFCASSVGLTELTYEQYFGPGTRLTVT.

The gene calls are TRBV20-1 and TRBJ1-2, with 9 nucleotides matching TRBD1. This CDR3 is built from 15 residues. Germline CDR1 and CDR2: DFQATT and SNEGSKA (reference sequence). The ends lost 3 bases at V and 1 base at J; junction bases unmatched: 6. CDR3: CSARTGQGYNYGYTF. The CDR3 DNA sequence: TGCAGTGCTAGGACGGGACAGGGATATAACTATGGCTACACCTTC.

This clonotype was seen a handful of times. This sequence joins TRBV7-2 and TRBJ2-1, with D possibly being TRBD2 (5 bases). The length of the CDR3 is 13 residues. Germline V lookup: CDR1 SGHTA, CDR2 FQGNSA. V lost 3 bases and J 5 bases, leaving 8 bases between the germline ends. The chain's CDR3 is CASSFLRDNEQFF. Here the CDR3 DNA reads TGTGCCAGCAGCTTCTTGCGGGACAATGAGCAGTTCTTC.

This clonotype was detected only a few times. CDR3 bases: TGTGCCACCAGTGAAGCCCCCGGGACTAGCGGGAGGACGAGGTGGGGCACAGATACGCAGTATTTT. It specifies CATSEAPGTSGRTRWGTDTQYF. The chain joins TRBV24-1 to TRBJ2-3, with 15 bases lining up with TRBD2. The CDR3 is 22 residues long. V gave up 4 bases and J gave up 1 base; unmatched junction bases: 17. Germline assignment: CDR1 KGHDR and CDR2 SFDVKD.

This sequence joins TRBV12-3 or TRBV12-4 and TRBJ1-1; D is ambiguous. The CDR3 spans 12 residues. Trimming took off 6 bases at V and 6 bases at J, with 11 bases between the two ends. The CDR3, as DNA: TGTGCCAGCAGGCCCGGGTGGGCTGAAGCTTTCTTT. Translating gives CASRPGWAEAFF.

For the CDR3, the DNA is TGTGCCAGCAGCAAAGACAGCAACACCGGGGAGCTGTTTTTT. Protein: CASSKDSNTGELFF. This chain links TRBV21-1 with TRBJ2-2. TRBV21-1 is flagged as a pseudogene. The CDR3 covers 14 residues.

About this clonotype itself: With a much larger clone just one base away, this may be a read error. This chain links TRBV5-1 with TRBJ2-3, with 7 bases lining up with TRBD1. There are 16 residues in the CDR3. Germline V gives CDR1 SGHRS, CDR2 YFSETQ. This chain's CDR3 is CANSKELTGSTDTQYF. The CDR3 DNA reads TGCGCCAACAGCAAAGAACTGACAGGGAGCACAGATACGCAGTATTTT.

This clonotype was counted only a few times. The CDR3 here is CASRKTTGGNQPQHF. The CDR3 DNA is TGTGCCAGCAGGAAGACGACAGGGGGGAATCAGCCCCAGCATTTT. V gene TRBV6-2 or TRBV6-3 combines with J gene TRBJ1-5; 9 bases fit TRBD1. Germline V lookup: CDR1 MNHEY, CDR2 SVGEGT. V lost 6 bases, J lost 4 bases, and 7 bases stayed unmatched. This CDR3 region has 15 residues.

This clonotype occurred many times. Just one base apart from a much larger clone, this may be a read error. The V gene is TRBV6-6, the J gene TRBJ2-1; 8 bases match TRBD2. The DNA end lines up better with TRBJ2-7; the J call may be wrong. The CDR3 loop spans 15 amino acids. Germline CDR1 is MNHNY and CDR2 is SVGAGI (reference sequence). In DNA, the CDR3 is TGTGCCAGCAGTTATAGCGGGACTCCCTACAATGAGCAGTACTTC. Its translation is CASSYSGTPYNEQYF.

The rearrangement joins TRBV4-1 to TRBJ2-3; maybe TRBD2 (6 bases). This CDR3 contains 17 residues. Germline V CDR1 and CDR2: MGHRA, YSYEKL. Trimming left V 0 bases short and J 1 base short, with 14 bases between. DNA of the CDR3: TGCGCCAGCAGCCAAGAAGAACGTCCTAGCGGCACAGATACGCAGTATTTT. Amino acid sequence: CASSQEERPSGTDTQYF.

The gene calls are TRBV27 and TRBJ2-5; 9 nucleotides align to TRBD1. Losses at the gene ends were 1 base for V and 5 bases for J; bases not matched to a gene: 2. This CDR3 is built from 14 residues. Germline V gives CDR1 MNHEY, CDR2 SMNVEV (reference sequence). CDR3 DNA sequence: TGTGCCAGCAGTTTATGGGGACAGGGTGAGACCCAGTACTTC. Encoded protein: CASSLWGQGETQYF.

The chain joins TRBV7-2 to TRBJ2-1; D may be TRBD2 (6 bases). The CDR3 spans 11 residues. Per the germline V gene, CDR1 is SGHTA and CDR2 is FQGNSA. V was trimmed by 4 bases and J by 14 bases, leaving 12 bases between them. The CDR3: CASSSRGYEFF. The DNA for the CDR3 is TGTGCCAGCAGCTCCCGGGGGTACGAGTTCTTC.

The chain links TRBV6-4 to TRBJ2-5; D call uncertain. This CDR3 is built from 13 residues. V dropped 7 bases and J dropped 4 bases, with 13 bases sitting between them. CDR1 and CDR2 from the germline V gene are MRHNA and SNTAGT. Here the CDR3 reads CASTVLIGETQYF. CDR3 DNA: TGTGCCAGCACCGTCCTAATCGGAGAGACCCAGTACTTC.

Regarding this clonotype: Since a much larger clone is just one base distant, this may be a read error. The chain links TRBV29-1 to TRBJ2-1, with 7 nucleotides matching TRBD2. Germline trimming cut 1 base from V and 4 bases from J; bases unmatched to any gene: 4. CDR1 and CDR2 from the germline V gene are SQVTM and ANQGSEA. The CDR3 is made up of 14 amino acids. The CDR3 coding sequence is TGCAGCGTTGAAGGGCGAGCGGGGTACAATGAGCAGTTCTTC. Translated, it gives CSVEGRAGYNEQFF.

This clonotype was found a few times. The V call is TRBV29-1, the J call TRBJ2-1; either TRBD1 or TRBD2 may fit D (6 bases each). Germline CDR1 is SQVTM and CDR2 is ANQGSEA. With 2 bases removed from V and 1 base from J, the gap between germline ends came to 24 bases. This CDR3 contains 19 residues. The CDR3 sequence: CSVESLEWGATNSYNEQFF. CDR3 in DNA: TGCAGCGTTGAATCTCTTGAGTGGGGGGCTACCAATTCCTACAATGAGCAGTTCTTC.

At least ten counts were recorded for this clonotype. The rearrangement joins TRBV4-2 to TRBJ1-2; D is perhaps TRBD1 (5 bases). The CDR3 runs to 16 residues. Germline values: CDR1 LGHNA, CDR2 YNFKEQ. Trimming took off 1 base at V and 2 bases at J, with 14 bases between the two ends. CDR3 nucleotide sequence: TGTGCCAGCAGCCAAGTAGGGACGGGCGGGAACTATGGCTACACCTTC. This codes for CASSQVGTGGNYGYTF.

A note on this clonotype: At one of its ends the junction is not consistent with the germline gene, which may arise from a read error. The V and J genes are TRBV7-7 and TRBJ2-1; TRBD2 matches at 10 bases. The DNA end favors TRBJ2-7, so the J call may be wrong. This CDR3 contains 16 residues. The germline CDR1 and CDR2 sequences are SSHAT and FNYEAQ (reference sequence). The CDR3 nucleotides read TGTGCTAGCAGCCTAGGCCCTAGCGGGAGTCCCAGTGAGCAGTACTTC. This encodes CASSLGPSGSPSEQYF.

This chain connects TRBV27 to TRBJ1-2, with D maybe TRBD1 (6 bases). The germline CDR1 and CDR2 sequences are MNHEY and SMNVEV (reference sequence). V was cut by 3 bases and J by 8 bases, with 13 bases left in between. CDR3 length equals 13 residues. CDR3 bases: TGTGCCAGCAGTTTCTTGTCAGGGGTAGGCTACACCTTC. It is translated as CASSFLSGVGYTF.

Remarks on this clonotype: A much larger clone lies a single base off, so this may be a read error. The V call is TRBV6-2 or TRBV6-3, the J call TRBJ2-5, with D unresolved. Germline CDR1 MNHEY, CDR2 SVGEGT. The CDR3 runs 14 residues. The V gene lost 10 bases and the J gene lost 11 bases, with 26 bases spanning the gap. As DNA, the CDR3 is TGTGCCACCAGCACAAGGGTAGGGTACAATGAGCAGTACTTC. Its protein is CATSTRVGYNEQYF.

A few counts support this clonotype. This rearrangement joins TRBV7-9 to TRBJ2-3; the D gene is possibly TRBD2 (5 bases). This CDR3 region has 17 residues. Germline CDR1 SEHNR, CDR2 FQNEAQ (reference sequence). V lost 1 base to trimming and J lost 1 base, with 15 bases between them. For the CDR3, the DNA is TGTGCCAGCAGCTTAGGGAGCGGTCCCAGCGGCACAGATACGCAGTATTTT. It yields the protein CASSLGSGPSGTDTQYF.